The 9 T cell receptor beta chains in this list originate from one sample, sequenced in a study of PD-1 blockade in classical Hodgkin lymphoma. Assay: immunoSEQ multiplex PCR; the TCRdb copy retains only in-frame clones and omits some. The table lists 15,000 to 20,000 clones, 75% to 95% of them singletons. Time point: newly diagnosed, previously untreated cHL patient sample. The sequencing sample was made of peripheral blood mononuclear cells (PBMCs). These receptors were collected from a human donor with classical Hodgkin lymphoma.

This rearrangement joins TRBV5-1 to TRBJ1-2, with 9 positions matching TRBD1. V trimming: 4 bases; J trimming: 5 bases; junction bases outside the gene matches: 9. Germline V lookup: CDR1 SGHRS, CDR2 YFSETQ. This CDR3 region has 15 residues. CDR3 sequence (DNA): TGCGCCAGCAGCCCGGGACAGGGAGAGTGGTATGGCTACACCTTC. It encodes CASSPGQGEWYGYTF. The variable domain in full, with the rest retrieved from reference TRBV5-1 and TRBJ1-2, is KAGVTQTPRYLIKTRGQQVTLSCSPISGHRSVSWYQQTPGQGLQFLFEYFSETQRNKGNFPGRFSGRQFSNSRSEMNVSTLELGDSALYLCASSPGQGEWYGYTFGSGTRLTVV.

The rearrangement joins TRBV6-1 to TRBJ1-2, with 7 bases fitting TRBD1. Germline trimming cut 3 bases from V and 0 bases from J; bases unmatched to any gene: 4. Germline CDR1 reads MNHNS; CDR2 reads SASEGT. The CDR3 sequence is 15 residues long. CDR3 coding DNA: TGTGCCAGCAGTGAGGGACAGCTGACTAACTATGGCTACACCTTC. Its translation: CASSEGQLTNYGYTF.

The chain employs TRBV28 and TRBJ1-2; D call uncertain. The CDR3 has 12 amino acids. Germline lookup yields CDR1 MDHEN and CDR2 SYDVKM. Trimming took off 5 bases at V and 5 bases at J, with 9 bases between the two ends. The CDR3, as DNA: TGTGCCAGCAGTCCAATCGGGTATGGCTACACCTTC. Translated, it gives CASSPIGYGYTF.

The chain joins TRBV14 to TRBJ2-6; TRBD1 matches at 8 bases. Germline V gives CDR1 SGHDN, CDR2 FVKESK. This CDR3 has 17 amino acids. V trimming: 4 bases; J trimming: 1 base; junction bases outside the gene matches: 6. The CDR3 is CASSRDRFNSGANVLTF. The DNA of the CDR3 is TGTGCCAGCAGCCGGGACAGGTTCAATTCTGGGGCCAACGTCCTGACTTTC.

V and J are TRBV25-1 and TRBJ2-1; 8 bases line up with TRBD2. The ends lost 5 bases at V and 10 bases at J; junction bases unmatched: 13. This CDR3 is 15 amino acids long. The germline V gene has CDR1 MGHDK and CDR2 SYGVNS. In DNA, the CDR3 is TGTGCCAGCAGTCATTCGGGAGGGCCTTCGGGGGAGCAGTTCTTC. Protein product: CASSHSGGPSGEQFF.

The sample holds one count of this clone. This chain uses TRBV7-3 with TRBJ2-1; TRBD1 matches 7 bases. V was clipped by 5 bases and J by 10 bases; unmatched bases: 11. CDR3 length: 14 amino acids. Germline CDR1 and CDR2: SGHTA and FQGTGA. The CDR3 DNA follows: TGTGCCAGCAGCCCTGGACAGGCCCTCGGGGAGCAGTTCTTC. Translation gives CASSPGQALGEQFF.

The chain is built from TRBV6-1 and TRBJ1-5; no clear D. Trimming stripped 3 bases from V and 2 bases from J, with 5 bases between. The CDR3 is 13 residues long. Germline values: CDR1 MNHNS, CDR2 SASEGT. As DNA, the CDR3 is TGTGCCAGCAGTGATCAGGGCAATCAGCCCCAGCATTTT. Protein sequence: CASSDQGNQPQHF.

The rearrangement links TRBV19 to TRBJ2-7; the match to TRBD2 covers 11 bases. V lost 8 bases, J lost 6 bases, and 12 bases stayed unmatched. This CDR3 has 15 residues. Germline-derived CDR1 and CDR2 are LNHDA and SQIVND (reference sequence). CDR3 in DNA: TGTGCCAGTCAAACGACTAGCGGGAAGGGTATCGAGCAGTACTTC. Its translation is CASQTTSGKGIEQYF.

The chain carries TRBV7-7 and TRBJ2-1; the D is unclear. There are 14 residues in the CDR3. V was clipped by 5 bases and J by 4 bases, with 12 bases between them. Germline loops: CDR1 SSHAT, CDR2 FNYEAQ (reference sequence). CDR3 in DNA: TGTGCCAGCAGCAGCACGTTGGGTTACAATGAGCAGTTCTTC. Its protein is CASSSTLGYNEQFF.